These 2 T cell receptor beta chains originate from one sample sequenced in a study of cytomegalovirus exposure and HLA in healthy donors. The PCR used 60 Vbeta and 13 Jbeta primers. Only in-frame clones appear in the TCRdb table, and some are missing; sequencing was by immunoSEQ multiplex PCR. This table has under 150,000 clones, around 82% appearing once. The sequenced sample was PBMCs. The receptors originated from a male donor in good health and CMV-seropositive.

This clone came up a few times. CDR3 sequence (DNA): TGTGCCAGTACCCGATCCGGGACAGGGGGGTACAATGAGCAGTTCTTC. Translation: CASTRSGTGGYNEQFF. The V call is TRBV19, the J call TRBJ2-1, with 11 bases identical to TRBD1. Germline V gene data show CDR1 as LNHDA and CDR2 as SQIVND (reference sequence). There are 16 residues in the CDR3. The V segment lost 7 bases and the J segment 4 bases; nucleotides outside the gene matches: 9. The full variable domain, completed using reference TRBV19 and TRBJ2-1, is DGGITQSPKYLFRKEGQNVTLSCEQNLNHDAMYWYRQDPGQGLRLIYYSQIVNDFQKGDIAEGYSVSREKKESFPLTVTSAQKNPTAFYLCASTRSGTGGYNEQFFGPGTRLTVL.

The chain uses TRBV5-4 and TRBJ1-2, with D uncertain. Germline loops: CDR1 SGHNT, CDR2 YYREEE (reference sequence). Trimming cost V 0 bases and J 7 bases, with 10 bases left between them. The CDR3 contains 13 residues. The CDR3 DNA reads as TGTGCCAGCAGCTTGGATACAGCCACTGGCTACACCTTC. It yields the protein CASSLDTATGYTF. Variable domain in full (rest from reference TRBV5-4 and TRBJ1-2): ETGVTQSPTHLIKTRGQQVTLRCSSQSGHNTVSWYQQALGQGPQFIFQYYREEENGRGNFPPRFSGLQFPNYSSELNVNALELDDSALYLCASSLDTATGYTFGSGTRLTVV.